Below are 26 T cell receptor beta chains sequenced from a single sample in a study of post-analysis software for immune sequencing data (dated by TCRdb to between 2014 and 2017). Receptor amplification or capture employed PCR. The instrument given in TCRdb is Illumina HiSeq 2500. To reduce PCR and sequencing biases, unique molecular identifiers were incorporated into the TCR beta cDNA libraries. Using fastp trimming at Q25 and MiXCR clonotype assembly, TCRdb reanalyzed the public sequencing data and kept in-frame beta chains. A single entry per CDR3 protein holds the most common genes and DNA from its merged rows. The sample table lists 650,000 to 900,000 distinct CDR3 sequences, more than 45% of them with a count of one. The biggest ten clones account for 4.9% of the sample. The investigation overall reported the following: Four to six TRBV segments, including TRBV5-6, TRBV5-1 and TRBV20-1, were significantly more frequent in patients than controls.

For these receptors, no antigen is known. The sample consisted of blood. The receptor source for this set is a girl aged 10 to 17 with multiple sclerosis.

The V call is TRBV7-2, the J call TRBJ2-7; 8 positions match TRBD2. V trimming: 4 bases; J trimming: 2 bases; junction bases outside the gene matches: 7. The length of the CDR3 is 15 residues. Germline V gene sequence: CDR1 SGHTA, CDR2 FQGNSA. The CDR3 nucleotides are TGTGCCAGCAGCTGGGTGTTAGCGGGAACCTACGAGCAGTACTTC. Its translation: CASSWVLAGTYEQYF. Full variable domain (missing parts from reference TRBV7-2 and TRBJ2-7): GAGVSQSPSNKVTEKGKDVELRCDPISGHTALYWYRQSLGQGLEFLIYFQGNSAPDKSGLPSDRFSAERTGGSVSTLTIQRTQQEDSAVYLCASSWVLAGTYEQYFGPGTRLTVT.

This clonotype was picked up many times. V usage is TRBV20-1 and J usage is TRBJ2-1, with D hard to call. The CDR3 contains 14 residues. Germline assignment: CDR1 DFQATT and CDR2 SNEGSKA (reference sequence). Trimming stripped 6 bases from V and 5 bases from J, with 17 bases between. The CDR3 loop is CSARLTGPHNEQFF. The CDR3 coding sequence is TGCAGTGCCCGCCTTACCGGGCCCCACAATGAGCAGTTCTTC.

V is TRBV20-1 and J is TRBJ2-5; D uncertain. V was shortened by 3 bases and J by 1 base, with 15 bases between the two germline ends. The germline V gene has CDR1 DFQATT and CDR2 SNEGSKA (reference sequence). The CDR3 is 15 amino acids. This chain's CDR3 is CSASPRAARQETQYF. In DNA, the CDR3 is TGCAGTGCTAGCCCCCGGGCTGCCCGCCAAGAGACCCAGTACTTC.

V and J are TRBV4-3 and TRBJ2-1; D unclear. The V gene's germline CDR1 is LGHNA and CDR2 YSLEER. V lost 0 bases and J lost 6, with 15 bases in between. The CDR3 runs to 16 residues. The DNA of the CDR3 is TGCGCCAGCAGCCAAGATGGGCTGGCGAGCTCCAATGAGCAGTTCTTC. This translates into CASSQDGLASSNEQFF.

The rearrangement links TRBV24-1 to TRBJ2-1; D is undetermined. Germline CDR1 and CDR2: KGHDR and SFDVKD. The V end was cut by 1 base, the J end by 5 bases, with 2 bases between. The CDR3 covers 12 residues. DNA for the CDR3: TGTGCCACCAGTGATTTTAACAATGAGCAGTTCTTC. Amino acid sequence: CATSDFNNEQFF.

This rearrangement joins TRBV15 to TRBJ1-2; tentative D call: TRBD1 (5 bases). Germline lookup yields CDR1 LNHNV and CDR2 YYDKDF (reference sequence). Trimming left V 0 bases short and J 6 bases short, with 8 bases between. The CDR3 runs to 13 residues. The CDR3 region is CATSREAGNGYTF. Written as DNA, the CDR3 is TGTGCCACCAGCAGAGAGGCAGGGAATGGCTACACCTTC.

This clonotype turned up a few times. The chain joins TRBV27 to TRBJ2-7; 7 bases line up with TRBD1. This CDR3 is 12 amino acids long. Looked up from germline, CDR1 is MNHEY and CDR2 is SMNVEV (reference sequence). V trimming: 6 bases; J trimming: 3 bases; junction bases outside the gene matches: 2. Here the CDR3 reads CASRTGHYEQYF. CDR3 nucleotides: TGTGCCAGCAGGACAGGGCACTACGAGCAGTACTTC.

This clonotype was detected only a few times. This rearrangement joins TRBV11-2 to TRBJ2-7; D remains unclear. Trimming removed 5 bases at V and 2 bases at J, with 13 bases between. The CDR3 sequence is 14 residues long. Germline lookup yields CDR1 SGHAT and CDR2 FQNNGV. The CDR3 loop reads CASSAWKGPYEQYF. In DNA form, the CDR3 reads TGTGCCAGCAGCGCGTGGAAGGGCCCCTACGAGCAGTACTTC.

This rearrangement joins TRBV28 to TRBJ2-6; D gene unclear. The length of the CDR3 is 15 residues. Trimming shortened V by 5 bases and J by 0 bases, and 8 bases separated the two germline ends. Germline loops: CDR1 MDHEN, CDR2 SYDVKM. CDR3 in amino acids: CASSLTFSGANVLTF. The CDR3 nucleotides are TGTGCCAGCAGTCTCACCTTCTCTGGGGCCAACGTCCTGACTTTC.

This chain links TRBV10-3 with TRBJ2-1; 7 positions match TRBD2. J was trimmed by 0 bases and V by 10 bases; bases with no gene match: 3. The CDR3 spans 13 residues. CDR1 and CDR2 (germline): ENHRY, SYGVKD. The CDR3 coding sequence is TGTGCCACCGGACTAGACTCCTACAATGAGCAGTTCTTC. Translation: CATGLDSYNEQFF.

V and J are TRBV20-1 and TRBJ2-7; 8 positions match TRBD1. The CDR3 has 13 amino acids. Germline V gene lookup returns CDR1 DFQATT and CDR2 SNEGSKA (reference sequence). Trimming took 6 bases from V and 2 from J; bases not matched to a gene: 6. CDR3 loop: CSAPAQGAYEQYF. CDR3 coding DNA: TGCAGTGCCCCGGCACAGGGGGCCTACGAGCAGTACTTC.

The rearrangement links TRBV7-6 to TRBJ2-1, with 9 bases aligning to TRBD2. This CDR3 comprises 15 residues. Germline V gives CDR1 SGHVS, CDR2 FNYEAQ. V gave up 1 base and J gave up 9 bases; unmatched junction bases: 7. CDR3: CASSLGREGLPEQFF. The CDR3 DNA reads TGTGCCAGCAGCTTAGGGCGGGAGGGCCTCCCTGAGCAGTTCTTC.

The chain recombines TRBV9 with TRBJ2-5, with 7 bases fitting TRBD2. Germline V CDR1 and CDR2: SGDLS, YYNGEE. This CDR3 region has 16 residues. After removal of 4 bases from V and 4 bases from J, the junction contained 13 bases not matched to a gene. This chain's CDR3 is CASSPRPSGTLETQYF. The CDR3 DNA is TGTGCCAGCAGCCCCCGCCCCAGCGGGACCCTAGAGACCCAGTACTTC. The full variable domain, its missing parts supplied by reference TRBV9 and TRBJ2-5, is DSGVTQTPKHLITATGQRVTLRCSPRSGDLSVYWYQQSLDQGLQFLIQYYNGEERAKGNILERFSAQQFPDLHSELNLSSLELGDSALYFCASSPRPSGTLETQYFGPGTRLLVL.

This clonotype was detected only a few times. The chain joins TRBV5-1 to TRBJ1-1; 9 bases match TRBD1. After removal of 4 bases from V and 10 bases from J, the junction contained 14 bases not matched to a gene. This CDR3 is built from 15 residues. Germline V gene sequence: CDR1 SGHRS, CDR2 YFSETQ. The CDR3 reads CASSPGTGRAPGAFF. The CDR3 nucleotides read TGCGCCAGCAGCCCGGGGACAGGGAGGGCGCCCGGAGCTTTCTTT.

The chain carries TRBV7-9 and TRBJ2-5, with D unresolved. This CDR3 spans 15 amino acids. Germline CDR1 is SEHNR and CDR2 is FQNEAQ (reference sequence). With 1 base removed from V and 1 base from J, the gap between germline ends came to 10 bases. The CDR3 spells CASSLGAQSQETQYF. In DNA, the CDR3 is TGTGCCAGCAGCTTAGGAGCACAATCCCAAGAGACCCAGTACTTC.

This clonotype appeared a few times. The chain uses TRBV7-2 and TRBJ2-4; a possible D gene is TRBD2 (5 bases). Gene TRBJ2-5 matches the end of the DNA better, so the J call may be wrong. The CDR3 totals 15 residues. CDR1 and CDR2 from the germline V gene are SGHTA and FQGNSA. The CDR3 here is CASNSSSRIQETQYF. The CDR3 DNA follows: TGTGCCAGCAACTCTAGCTCTAGGATCCAAGAGACCCAGTACTTC.

The chain recombines TRBV6-2 or TRBV6-3 with TRBJ1-5, with TRBD1 identical over 7 bases. The V and J ends lost 5 bases and 3 bases, in that order; junction bases with no gene match: 4. The CDR3 is 14 residues long. CDR1 and CDR2 (germline): MNHEY, SVGEGT. The CDR3 reads CASSRQGPNQPQHF. Here the CDR3 DNA reads TGTGCCAGCAGTCGACAGGGTCCCAATCAGCCCCAGCATTTT.

This clonotype was observed once. The chain employs TRBV29-1 and TRBJ2-1, with D perhaps assigned TRBD1 or TRBD2 (5 bases each). Germline CDR1 reads SQVTM; CDR2 reads ANQGSEA. Trimming shortened V by 3 bases and J by 3 bases, and 12 bases separated the two germline ends. This CDR3 has 14 residues. The CDR3: CSVELGRHYNEQFF. In nucleotides, the CDR3 is TGCAGCGTTGAGTTGGGACGCCACTACAATGAGCAGTTCTTC.

CDR3 protein: CASSSTSGLISEQYF. The CDR3, as DNA: TGCGCCAGCAGCTCCACTAGCGGGCTAATAAGCGAGCAGTACTTC. This chain joins TRBV5-1 and TRBJ2-7; 9 nucleotides agree with TRBD2. The V gene's germline CDR1 is SGHRS and CDR2 YFSETQ. This CDR3 has 15 amino acids. Trimming removed 3 bases from V and 6 bases from J; junction bases left unmatched: 10.

Note on this clonotype: The germline gene is not matched at one end of the junction; a read error may be the cause. V gene TRBV24-1 combines with J gene TRBJ2-7; D ambiguous. The J call may not be correct, given that the DNA end is closer to TRBJ2-5. The germline V gene encodes CDR1 KGHDR and CDR2 SFDVKD. This CDR3 region has 14 residues. The DNA of the CDR3 is TGTGTCACCAGTGATCCGCAACAGTTAGAGACCCAGTACTTC. Translating gives CVTSDPQQLETQYF.

This clonotype was seen a handful of times. The chain joins TRBV3-1 to TRBJ1-1; D not certain. The CDR3 sequence is 16 residues long. Looked up from germline, CDR1 is LGHDT and CDR2 is YNNKEL (reference sequence). The V gene lost 1 base and the J gene lost 0 bases, with 12 bases spanning the gap. The CDR3 nucleotides read TGTGCCAGCAGCCAAGTCTGGGCAGGAGTGAACACTGAAGCTTTCTTT. This codes for CASSQVWAGVNTEAFF.

This clonotype turned up a few times. The chain carries TRBV12-3 or TRBV12-4 and TRBJ2-7, with D uncertain. This CDR3 comprises 15 residues. Trimming stripped 0 bases from V and 2 bases from J, with 11 bases between. CDR3 amino acids: CASSLARGGTYEQYF. The CDR3 coding sequence is TGTGCCAGCAGTTTAGCGCGTGGTGGGACCTACGAGCAGTACTTC.

The CDR3 nucleotides are TGTGCCAGCAGCTTAATTGCGCCATCCGCGGGGACTGAAGCTTTCTTT. It yields the protein CASSLIAPSAGTEAFF. The chain couples TRBV12-3 or TRBV12-4 to TRBJ1-1, with no clear D. The CDR3 is made up of 16 amino acids. V dropped 6 bases and J dropped 5 bases, with 22 bases sitting between them.

The chain combines TRBV7-3 with TRBJ2-7; possible D gene TRBD2, 6 bases. Germline CDR1 and CDR2: SGHTA and FQGTGA. CDR3 length equals 17 residues. V lost 5 bases to trimming and J lost 3 bases, with 23 bases between them. This chain's CDR3 is CASSPRGSNSGDYEQYF. CDR3 bases: TGTGCCAGCAGCCCAAGGGGTAGTAATAGCGGTGACTACGAGCAGTACTTC.

V gene TRBV6-1 combines with J gene TRBJ2-7; 12 positions match TRBD2. J was trimmed by 6 bases and V by 6 bases; bases with no gene match: 9. Per germline, CDR1 MNHNS and CDR2 SASEGT. The CDR3 sequence is 15 residues long. DNA of the CDR3: TGTGCCAGCAGCCAACCCTCTAGCGGGAGGGCCGAGCAGTACTTC. Amino acid sequence: CASSQPSSGRAEQYF.

This rearrangement joins TRBV7-3 to TRBJ2-5; no definite D call. The V end lost 1 base, the J end lost 3 bases, and 12 bases lay between the germline ends. The CDR3 has 15 amino acids. The V gene's germline CDR1 is SGHTA and CDR2 FQGTGA. DNA of the CDR3: TGTGCCAGCAGCTTAATCTCAGGAAAGGAAGAGACCCAGTACTTC. Translation gives CASSLISGKEETQYF.